This T cell receptor (beta chain) stems from a study of blood T cell repertoires in COVID-19. About the study: The samples span acute and convalescent COVID-19 from the United States, Italy and Spain. Sources were T cells, B-cell-depleted T cells, or PBMCs; the material itself was cDNA or gDNA.

This CDR3 spans 13 amino acids. The V gene lost 3 bases and the J gene lost 4 bases, with 10 bases spanning the gap. Only in-frame clones appear in the TCRdb table, and some are missing; sequencing was by immunoSEQ multiplex PCR. The repertoire holds 220,000 or so clones, 82% seen once, with around 8% in the top ten. Sequenced sample: peripheral blood. The chain links TRBV12-3 or TRBV12-4 to TRBJ2-7, with no clear D. The receptor was derived from a woman aged 80 or older with COVID-19, enrolled during active disease. CDR3 coding DNA: TGTGCCAGCAGTTTCCAGTTTCAGTACGAGCAGTACTTC. Amino acid sequence: CASSFQFQYEQYF.